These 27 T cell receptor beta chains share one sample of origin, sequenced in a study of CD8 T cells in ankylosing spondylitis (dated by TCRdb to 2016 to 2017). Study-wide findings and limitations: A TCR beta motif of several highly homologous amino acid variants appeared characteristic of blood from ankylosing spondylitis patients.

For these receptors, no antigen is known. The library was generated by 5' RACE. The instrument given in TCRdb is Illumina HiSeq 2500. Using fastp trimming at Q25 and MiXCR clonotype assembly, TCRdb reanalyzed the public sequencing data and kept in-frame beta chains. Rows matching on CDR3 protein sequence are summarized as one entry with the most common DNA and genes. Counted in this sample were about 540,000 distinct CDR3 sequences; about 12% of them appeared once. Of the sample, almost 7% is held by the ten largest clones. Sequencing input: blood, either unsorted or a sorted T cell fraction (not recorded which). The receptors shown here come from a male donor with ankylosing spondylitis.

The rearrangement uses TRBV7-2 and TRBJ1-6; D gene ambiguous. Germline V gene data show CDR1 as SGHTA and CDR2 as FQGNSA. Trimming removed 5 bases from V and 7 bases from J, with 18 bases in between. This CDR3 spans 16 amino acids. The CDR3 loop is CASSPSIRSYNSPLHF. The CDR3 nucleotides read TGTGCCAGCAGCCCCTCGATAAGGAGTTACAATTCACCCCTCCACTTT.

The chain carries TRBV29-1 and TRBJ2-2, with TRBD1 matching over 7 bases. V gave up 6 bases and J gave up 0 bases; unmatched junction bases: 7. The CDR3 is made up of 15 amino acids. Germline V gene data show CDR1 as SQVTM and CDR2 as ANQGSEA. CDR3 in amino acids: CSVETGNPNTGELFF. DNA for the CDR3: TGCAGCGTCGAGACAGGGAACCCGAACACCGGGGAGCTGTTTTTT.

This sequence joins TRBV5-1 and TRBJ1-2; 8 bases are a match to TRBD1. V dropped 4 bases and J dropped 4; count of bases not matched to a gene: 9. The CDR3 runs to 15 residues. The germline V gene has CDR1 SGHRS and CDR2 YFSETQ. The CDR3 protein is CASSDGQGWAYGYTF. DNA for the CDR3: TGCGCCAGCAGCGACGGACAGGGTTGGGCCTATGGCTACACCTTC.

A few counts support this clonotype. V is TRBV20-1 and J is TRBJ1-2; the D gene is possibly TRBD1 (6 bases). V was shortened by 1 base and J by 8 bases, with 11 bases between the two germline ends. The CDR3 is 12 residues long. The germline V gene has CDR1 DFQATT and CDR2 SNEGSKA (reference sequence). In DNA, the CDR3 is TGCAGTGCTAGAGCGGGGGCGCTAGGCTACACCTTC. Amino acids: CSARAGALGYTF.

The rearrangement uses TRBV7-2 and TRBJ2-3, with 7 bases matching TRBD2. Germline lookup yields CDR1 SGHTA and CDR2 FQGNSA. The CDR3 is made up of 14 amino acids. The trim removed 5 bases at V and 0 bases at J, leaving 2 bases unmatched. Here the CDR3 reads CASSQLASTDTQYF. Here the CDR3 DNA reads TGTGCCAGCAGCCAACTAGCGAGCACAGATACGCAGTATTTT.

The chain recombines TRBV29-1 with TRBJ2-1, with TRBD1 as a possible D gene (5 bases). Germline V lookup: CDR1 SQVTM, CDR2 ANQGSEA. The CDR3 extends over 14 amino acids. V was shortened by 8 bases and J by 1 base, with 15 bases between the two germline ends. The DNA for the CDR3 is TGCAGCACCCCGACAGACCCTTCCTACAATGAGCAGTTCTTC. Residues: CSTPTDPSYNEQFF.

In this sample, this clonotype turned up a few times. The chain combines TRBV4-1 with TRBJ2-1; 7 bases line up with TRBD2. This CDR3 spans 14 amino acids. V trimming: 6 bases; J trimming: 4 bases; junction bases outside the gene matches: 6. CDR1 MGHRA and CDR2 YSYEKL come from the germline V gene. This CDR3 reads CASRRIAGYNEQFF. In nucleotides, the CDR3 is TGCGCCAGCAGGCGGATAGCGGGTTACAATGAGCAGTTCTTC.

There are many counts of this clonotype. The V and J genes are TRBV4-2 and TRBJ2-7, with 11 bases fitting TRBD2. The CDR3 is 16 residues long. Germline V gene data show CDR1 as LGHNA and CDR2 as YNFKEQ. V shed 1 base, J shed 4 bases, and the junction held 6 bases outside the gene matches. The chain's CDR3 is CASSQGSGRASYEQYF. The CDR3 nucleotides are TGTGCCAGCAGCCAAGGTAGCGGGAGGGCCTCGTACGAGCAGTACTTC.

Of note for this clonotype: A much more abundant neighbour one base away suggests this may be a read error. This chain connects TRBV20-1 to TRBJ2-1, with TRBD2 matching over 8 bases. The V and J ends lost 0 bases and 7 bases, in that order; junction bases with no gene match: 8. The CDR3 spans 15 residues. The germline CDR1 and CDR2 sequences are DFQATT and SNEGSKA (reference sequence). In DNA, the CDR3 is TGCAGTGCTAGAGATAATCCAGCGGGAGCTAATGAGCAGTTCTTC. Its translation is CSARDNPAGANEQFF.

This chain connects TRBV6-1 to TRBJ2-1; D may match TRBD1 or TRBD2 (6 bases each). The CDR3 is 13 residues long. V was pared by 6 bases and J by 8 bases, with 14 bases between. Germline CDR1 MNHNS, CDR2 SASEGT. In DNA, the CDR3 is TGTGCCAGCAGCTGGAGGGGGGCGGATGAGCAGTTCTTC. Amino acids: CASSWRGADEQFF.

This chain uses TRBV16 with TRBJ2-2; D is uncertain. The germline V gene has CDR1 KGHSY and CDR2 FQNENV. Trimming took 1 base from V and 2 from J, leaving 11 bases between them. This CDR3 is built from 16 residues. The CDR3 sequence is CASSQFLATNTGELFF. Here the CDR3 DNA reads TGTGCCAGCAGCCAATTTCTGGCGACAAACACCGGGGAGCTGTTTTTT.

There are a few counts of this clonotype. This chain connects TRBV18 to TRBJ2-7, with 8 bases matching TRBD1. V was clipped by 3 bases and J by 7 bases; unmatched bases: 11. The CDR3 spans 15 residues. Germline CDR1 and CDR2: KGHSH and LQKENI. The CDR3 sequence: CASSPGQGAIGEQYF. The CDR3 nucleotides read TGTGCCAGCTCACCCGGACAGGGTGCAATTGGGGAGCAGTACTTC.

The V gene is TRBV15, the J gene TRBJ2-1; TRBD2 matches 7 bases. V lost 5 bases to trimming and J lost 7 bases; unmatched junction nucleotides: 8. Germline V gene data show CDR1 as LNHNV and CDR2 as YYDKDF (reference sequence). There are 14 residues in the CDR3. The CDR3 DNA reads TGTGCCACCAGCGGGGGGGGGGAAGTAAATGAGCAGTTCTTC. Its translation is CATSGGGEVNEQFF.

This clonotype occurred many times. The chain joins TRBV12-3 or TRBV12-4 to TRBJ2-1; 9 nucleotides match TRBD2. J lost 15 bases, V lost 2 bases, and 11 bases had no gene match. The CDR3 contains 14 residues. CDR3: CASSLSRAGGVMFF. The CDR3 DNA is TGTGCCAGCAGTTTAAGCCGCGCGGGAGGGGTGATGTTCTTC.

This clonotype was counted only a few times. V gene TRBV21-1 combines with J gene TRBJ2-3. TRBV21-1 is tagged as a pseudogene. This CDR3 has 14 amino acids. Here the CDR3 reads CASSKGRRTDTQYF. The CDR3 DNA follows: TGTGCCAGCAGCAAAGGTCGAAGGACAGATACGCAGTATTTT.

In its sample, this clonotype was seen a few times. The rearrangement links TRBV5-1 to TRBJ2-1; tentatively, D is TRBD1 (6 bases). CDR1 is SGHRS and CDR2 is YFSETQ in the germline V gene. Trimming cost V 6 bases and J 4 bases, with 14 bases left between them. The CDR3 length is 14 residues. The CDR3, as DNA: TGCGCCAGCATGAAGGGGGTTGCTTACAATGAGCAGTTCTTC. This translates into CASMKGVAYNEQFF.

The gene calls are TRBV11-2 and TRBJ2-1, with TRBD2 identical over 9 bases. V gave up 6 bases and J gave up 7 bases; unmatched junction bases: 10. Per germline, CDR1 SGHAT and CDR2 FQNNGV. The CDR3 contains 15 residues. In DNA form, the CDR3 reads TGTGCCAGCAGTGTTCTAAGCGGGAGGCTAAATGAGCAGTTCTTC. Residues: CASSVLSGRLNEQFF. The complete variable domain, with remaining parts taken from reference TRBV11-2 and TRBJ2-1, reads EAGVAQSPRYKIIEKRQSVAFWCNPISGHATLYWYQQILGQGPKLLIQFQNNGVVDDSQLPKDRFSAERLKGVDSTLKIQPAKLEDSAVYLCASSVLSGRLNEQFFGPGTRLTVL.

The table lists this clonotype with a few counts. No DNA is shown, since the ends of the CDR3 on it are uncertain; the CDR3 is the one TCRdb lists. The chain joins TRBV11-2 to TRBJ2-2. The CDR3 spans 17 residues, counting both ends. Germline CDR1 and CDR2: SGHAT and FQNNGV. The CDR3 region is CASSLDTSERTPGSCFF.

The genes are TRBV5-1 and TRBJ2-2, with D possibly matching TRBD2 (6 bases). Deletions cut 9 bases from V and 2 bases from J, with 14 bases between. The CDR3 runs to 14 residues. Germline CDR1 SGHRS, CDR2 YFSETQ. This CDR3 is CATRRDSNTGELFF. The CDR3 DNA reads TGCGCCACCAGAAGGGACTCTAACACCGGGGAGCTGTTTTTT.

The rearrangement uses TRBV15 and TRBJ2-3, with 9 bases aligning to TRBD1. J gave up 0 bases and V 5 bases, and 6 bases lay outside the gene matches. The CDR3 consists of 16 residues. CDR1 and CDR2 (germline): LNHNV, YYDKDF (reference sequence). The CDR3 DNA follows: TGTGCCACCAGCTGGGGACAGGGCGGGAGCACAGATACGCAGTATTTT. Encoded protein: CATSWGQGGSTDTQYF.

CDR3 loop: CASSFSAGNTIYF. Here the CDR3 DNA reads TGTGCCAGCAGTTTTTCAGCCGGAAACACCATATATTTT. V usage is TRBV12-3 or TRBV12-4 and J usage is TRBJ1-3; D gene unclear. Trimming removed 3 bases from V and 4 bases from J, with 7 bases in between. This CDR3 is 13 amino acids long.

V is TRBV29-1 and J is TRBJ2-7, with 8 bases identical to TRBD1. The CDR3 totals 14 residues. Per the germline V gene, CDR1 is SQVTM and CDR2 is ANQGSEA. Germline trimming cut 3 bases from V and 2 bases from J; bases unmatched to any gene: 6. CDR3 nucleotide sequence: TGCAGCGTTGATGAGACAGGGGATGCCTACGAGCAGTACTTC. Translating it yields CSVDETGDAYEQYF.

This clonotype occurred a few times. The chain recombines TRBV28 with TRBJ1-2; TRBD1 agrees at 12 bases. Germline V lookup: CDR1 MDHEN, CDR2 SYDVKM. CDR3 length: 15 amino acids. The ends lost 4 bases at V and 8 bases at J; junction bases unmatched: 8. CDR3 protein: CASSSSGQGAGGYTF. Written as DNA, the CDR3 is TGTGCCAGCAGTTCCTCGGGACAGGGGGCAGGAGGCTACACCTTC.

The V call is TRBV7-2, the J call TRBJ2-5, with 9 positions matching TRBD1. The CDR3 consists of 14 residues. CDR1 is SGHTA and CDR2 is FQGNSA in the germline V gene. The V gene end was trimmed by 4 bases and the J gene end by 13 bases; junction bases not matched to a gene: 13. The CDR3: CASSSSPGTGTPYF. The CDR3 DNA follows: TGTGCCAGCAGCTCGAGCCCCGGGACAGGGACACCGTACTTC.

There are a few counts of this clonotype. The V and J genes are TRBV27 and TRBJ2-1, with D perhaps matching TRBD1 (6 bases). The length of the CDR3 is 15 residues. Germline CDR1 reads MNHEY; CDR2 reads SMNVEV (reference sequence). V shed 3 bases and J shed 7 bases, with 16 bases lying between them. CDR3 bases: TGTGCCAGCAGTTTGTTCAGGGGTGATCGGAATGAGCAGTTCTTC. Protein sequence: CASSLFRGDRNEQFF.

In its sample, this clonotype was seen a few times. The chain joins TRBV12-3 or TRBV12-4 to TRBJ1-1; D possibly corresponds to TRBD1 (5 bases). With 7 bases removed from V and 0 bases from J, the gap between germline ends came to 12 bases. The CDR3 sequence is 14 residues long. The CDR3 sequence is CASIIGGMNTEAFF. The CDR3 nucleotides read TGTGCCAGCATTATTGGGGGGATGAACACTGAAGCTTTCTTT.

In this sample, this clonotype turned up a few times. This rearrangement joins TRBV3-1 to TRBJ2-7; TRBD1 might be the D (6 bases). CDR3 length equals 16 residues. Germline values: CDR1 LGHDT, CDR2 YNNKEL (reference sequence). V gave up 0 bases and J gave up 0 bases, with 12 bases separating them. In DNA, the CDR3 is TGTGCCAGCAGCCAAGAACGTCAAGGGGGCTCCTACGAGCAGTACTTC. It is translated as CASSQERQGGSYEQYF.